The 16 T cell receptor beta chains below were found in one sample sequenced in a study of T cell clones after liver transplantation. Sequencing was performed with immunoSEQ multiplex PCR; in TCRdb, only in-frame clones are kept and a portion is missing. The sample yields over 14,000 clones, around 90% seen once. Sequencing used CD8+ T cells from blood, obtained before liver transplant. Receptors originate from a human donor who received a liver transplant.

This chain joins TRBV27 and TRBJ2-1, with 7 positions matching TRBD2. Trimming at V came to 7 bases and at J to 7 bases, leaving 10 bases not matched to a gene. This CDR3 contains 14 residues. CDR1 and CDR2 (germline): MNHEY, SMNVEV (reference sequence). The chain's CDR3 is CASTWGRAANEQFF. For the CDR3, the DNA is TGTGCCAGCACTTGGGGGAGGGCCGCGAATGAGCAGTTCTTC.

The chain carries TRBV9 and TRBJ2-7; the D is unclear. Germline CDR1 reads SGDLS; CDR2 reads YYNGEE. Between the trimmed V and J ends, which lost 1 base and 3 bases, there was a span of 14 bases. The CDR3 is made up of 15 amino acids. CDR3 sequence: CASSVTSNPHYEQYF. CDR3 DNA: TGTGCCAGCAGCGTAACGTCTAACCCCCACTACGAGCAGTACTTC. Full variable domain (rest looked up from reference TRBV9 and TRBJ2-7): DSGVTQTPKHLITATGQRVTLRCSPRSGDLSVYWYQQSLDQGLQFLIQYYNGEERAKGNILERFSAQQFPDLHSELNLSSLELGDSALYFCASSVTSNPHYEQYFGPGTRLTVT.

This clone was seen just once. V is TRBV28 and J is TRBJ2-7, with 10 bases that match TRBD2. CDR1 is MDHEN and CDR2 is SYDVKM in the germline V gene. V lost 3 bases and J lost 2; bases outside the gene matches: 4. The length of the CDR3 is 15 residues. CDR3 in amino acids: CASSFRTSGAYEQYF. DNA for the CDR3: TGTGCCAGCAGTTTCCGGACTAGCGGAGCCTACGAGCAGTACTTC.

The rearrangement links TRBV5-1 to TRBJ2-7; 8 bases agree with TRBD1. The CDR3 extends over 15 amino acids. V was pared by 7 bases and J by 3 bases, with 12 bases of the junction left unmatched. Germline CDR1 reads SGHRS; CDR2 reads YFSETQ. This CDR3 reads CASSWVQGASYEQYF. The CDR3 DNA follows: TGCGCCAGCTCCTGGGTTCAGGGGGCGAGCTACGAGCAGTACTTC.

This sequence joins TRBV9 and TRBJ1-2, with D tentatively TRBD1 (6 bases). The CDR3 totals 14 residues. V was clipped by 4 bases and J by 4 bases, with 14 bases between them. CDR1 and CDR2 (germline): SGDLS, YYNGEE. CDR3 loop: CASSTEEGGYGYTF. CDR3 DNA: TGTGCCAGCAGCACCGAAGAGGGGGGCTATGGCTACACCTTC.

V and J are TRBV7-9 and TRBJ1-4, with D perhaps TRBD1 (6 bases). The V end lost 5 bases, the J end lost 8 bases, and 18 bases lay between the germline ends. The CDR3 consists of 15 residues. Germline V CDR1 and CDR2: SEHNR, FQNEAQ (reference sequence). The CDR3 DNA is TGTGCCAGCAGCCCCGGGGGGGGCGAAAGGGAAAAACTGTTTTTT. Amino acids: CASSPGGGEREKLFF. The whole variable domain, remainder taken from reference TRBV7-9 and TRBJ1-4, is DTGVSQNPRHKITKRGQNVTFRCDPISEHNRLYWYRQTLGQGPEFLTYFQNEAQLEKSRLLSDRFSAERPKGSFSTLEIQRTEQGDSAMYLCASSPGGGEREKLFFGSGTQLSVL.

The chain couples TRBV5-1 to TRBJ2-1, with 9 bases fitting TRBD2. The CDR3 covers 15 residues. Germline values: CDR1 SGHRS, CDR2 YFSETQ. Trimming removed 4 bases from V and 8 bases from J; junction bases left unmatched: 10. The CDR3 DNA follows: TGCGCCAGCAGCATCTTAGCGGGAGCCCAATATGAGCAGTTCTTC. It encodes CASSILAGAQYEQFF. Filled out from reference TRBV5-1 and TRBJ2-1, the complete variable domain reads KAGVTQTPRYLIKTRGQQVTLSCSPISGHRSVSWYQQTPGQGLQFLFEYFSETQRNKGNFPGRFSGRQFSNSRSEMNVSTLELGDSALYLCASSILAGAQYEQFFGPGTRLTVL.

The CDR3 DNA is TGCGCCAGCAGCTCTCTCTCCTCGGGGGAAGACAATGAGCAGTTCTTC. Translating gives CASSSLSSGEDNEQFF. V usage is TRBV4-3 and J usage is TRBJ2-1, with D possibly matching TRBD2 (6 bases). The CDR3 runs 16 residues. Trimming cost V 5 bases and J 5 bases, with 19 bases left between them. The germline CDR1 and CDR2 sequences are LGHNA and YSLEER.

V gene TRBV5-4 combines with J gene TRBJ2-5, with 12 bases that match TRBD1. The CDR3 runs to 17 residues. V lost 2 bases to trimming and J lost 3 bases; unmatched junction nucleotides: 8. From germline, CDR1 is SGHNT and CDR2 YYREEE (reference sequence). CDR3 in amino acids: CASSLPGQGAWEETQYF. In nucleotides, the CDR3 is TGTGCCAGCAGCTTACCGGGACAGGGGGCCTGGGAAGAGACCCAGTACTTC. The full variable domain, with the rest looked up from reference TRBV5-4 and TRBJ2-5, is ETGVTQSPTHLIKTRGQQVTLRCSSQSGHNTVSWYQQALGQGPQFIFQYYREEENGRGNFPPRFSGLQFPNYSSELNVNALELDDSALYLCASSLPGQGAWEETQYFGPGTRLLVL.

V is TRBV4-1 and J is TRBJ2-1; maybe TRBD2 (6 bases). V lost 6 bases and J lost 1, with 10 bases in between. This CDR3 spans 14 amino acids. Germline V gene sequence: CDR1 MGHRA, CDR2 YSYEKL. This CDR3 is CASRRESSYNEQFF. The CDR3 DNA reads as TGCGCCAGCAGACGGGAGTCGTCCTACAATGAGCAGTTCTTC.

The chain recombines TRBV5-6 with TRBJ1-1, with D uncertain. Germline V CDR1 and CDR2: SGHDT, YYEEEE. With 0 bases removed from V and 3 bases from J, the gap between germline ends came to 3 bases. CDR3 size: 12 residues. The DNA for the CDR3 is TGTGCCAGCAGCTTGGGGGACACTGAAGCTTTCTTT. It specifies CASSLGDTEAFF. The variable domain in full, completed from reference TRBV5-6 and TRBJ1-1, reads DAGVTQSPTHLIKTRGQQVTLRCSPKSGHDTVSWYQQALGQGPQFIFQYYEEEERQRGNFPDRFSGHQFPNYSSELNVNALLLGDSALYLCASSLGDTEAFFGQGTRLTVV.

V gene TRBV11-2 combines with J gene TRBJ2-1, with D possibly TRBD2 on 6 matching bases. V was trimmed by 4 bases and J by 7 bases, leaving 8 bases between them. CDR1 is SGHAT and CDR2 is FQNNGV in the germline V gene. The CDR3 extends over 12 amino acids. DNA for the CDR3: TGTGCCAGCAGCTATGGGGGGAATGAGCAGTTCTTC. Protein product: CASSYGGNEQFF.

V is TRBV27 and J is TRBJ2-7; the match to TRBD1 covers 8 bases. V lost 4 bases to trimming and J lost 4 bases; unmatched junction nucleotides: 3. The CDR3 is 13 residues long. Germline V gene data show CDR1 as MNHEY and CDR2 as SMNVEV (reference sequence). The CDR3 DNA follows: TGTGCCAGCAGTTCGACAGGGGTGTACGAGCAGTACTTC. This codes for CASSSTGVYEQYF.

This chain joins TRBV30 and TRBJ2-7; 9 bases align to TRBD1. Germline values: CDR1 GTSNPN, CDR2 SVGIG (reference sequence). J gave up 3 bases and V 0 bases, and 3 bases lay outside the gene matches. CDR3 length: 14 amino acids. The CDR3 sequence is CAWSVETGGYEQYF. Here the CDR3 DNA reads TGTGCCTGGAGTGTGGAGACAGGGGGCTACGAGCAGTACTTC.

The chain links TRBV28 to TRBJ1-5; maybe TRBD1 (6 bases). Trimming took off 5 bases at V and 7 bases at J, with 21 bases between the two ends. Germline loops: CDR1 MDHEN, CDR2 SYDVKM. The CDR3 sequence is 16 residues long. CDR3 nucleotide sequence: TGTGCCAGCAGTCCCCGTGGAGGGGGAAATAGGCAGCCCCAGCATTTT. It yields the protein CASSPRGGGNRQPQHF.

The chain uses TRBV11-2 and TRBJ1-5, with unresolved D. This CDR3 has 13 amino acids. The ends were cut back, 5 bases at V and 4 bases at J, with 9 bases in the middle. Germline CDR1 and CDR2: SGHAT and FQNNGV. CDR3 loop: CASSPFENQPQHF. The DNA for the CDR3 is TGTGCCAGCAGCCCCTTTGAGAATCAGCCCCAGCATTTT.